Presented here are 27 T cell receptor beta chains from one specimen sequenced in a study of identical twins. TCRdb analysed the 5' RACE reads with MiXCR anew, one entry per CDR3 protein. The sample lists hundreds of thousands of distinct CDR3 sequences, 20% to 30% occurring once. This sample was shared with a second study, whose subject was T cells expressing NK-cell markers.

The sample was CD4+ T cells sorted from blood. These receptors originate from a young woman in good health.

Turning to this clonotype: A junction end diverges from the germline sequence, so it may reflect a read error. The chain uses TRBV3-1 and TRBJ1-1, with TRBD1 as a possible D gene (5 bases). The CDR3 length is 16 residues. Germline V lookup: CDR1 LGHDT, CDR2 YNNKEL (reference sequence). The CDR3 coding sequence is TGTGCCACCAGCCAAGAAGGGGCAGGGTGGTCCACTGAAGCTTTCTTT. It is translated as CATSQEGAGWSTEAFF.

This clonotype was counted only a few times. The rearrangement joins TRBV2 to TRBJ2-1, with a possible D match to TRBD2 (6 bases). V was pared by 3 bases and J by 4 bases, with 16 bases between. Germline V gene data show CDR1 as SNHLY and CDR2 as FYNNEI. The CDR3 totals 16 residues. The CDR3 bases are TGTGCCAGCAGTGATACGCGGGGCACTATTTACAATGAGCAGTTCTTC. Translating gives CASSDTRGTIYNEQFF.

This clonotype was counted between two and nine times. The chain recombines TRBV5-6 with TRBJ2-7, with D possibly matching TRBD2 (6 bases). Trimming left V 4 bases short and J 6 bases short, with 23 bases between. In germline, CDR1 is SGHDT, CDR2 YYEEEE. This CDR3 is 16 amino acids long. CDR3 DNA: TGTGCCAGCAGCCAAGGCCGATACGTTTCCGGGGGCGAGCAGTACTTC. It translates to CASSQGRYVSGGEQYF.

CDR3 in DNA: TGTGCCAGCAGCCCCCGGATAAGCGGGAGCGAGCAGTACTTC. Translation gives CASSPRISGSEQYF. The genes are TRBV7-2 and TRBJ2-7; 8 nucleotides align to TRBD2. Per the germline V gene, CDR1 is SGHTA and CDR2 is FQGNSA. Trimming removed 5 bases from V and 6 bases from J; junction bases left unmatched: 9. CDR3 length: 14 amino acids.

The rearrangement joins TRBV12-3 or TRBV12-4 to TRBJ2-3, with 8 bases that match TRBD1. The CDR3 is 15 residues long. V was pared by 8 bases and J by 0 bases, with 7 bases of the junction left unmatched. The CDR3 DNA sequence: TGTGCCAGCGCTCAGACAGGGGTTAGCACAGATACGCAGTATTTT. Encoded protein: CASAQTGVSTDTQYF.

The J gene is TRBJ2-2, the V gene TRBV7-9, with D unclear. V shed 2 bases and J shed 5 bases, with 6 bases lying between them. The CDR3 loop spans 13 amino acids. Germline values: CDR1 SEHNR, CDR2 FQNEAQ (reference sequence). The CDR3 protein is CASSLLSTGELFF. The CDR3 nucleotides read TGTGCCAGCAGCTTACTGTCGACCGGGGAGCTGTTTTTT.

This rearrangement joins TRBV20-1 to TRBJ1-6; 7 positions agree with TRBD1. Germline V gene sequence: CDR1 DFQATT, CDR2 SNEGSKA (reference sequence). The CDR3 consists of 13 residues. After removal of 6 bases from V and 9 bases from J, the junction contained 8 bases not matched to a gene. CDR3 residues: CSALVNRGSPLHF. DNA for the CDR3: TGCAGTGCCCTCGTCAACAGGGGTTCACCCCTCCACTTT.

The chain couples TRBV6-1 to TRBJ2-3; maybe TRBD2 (6 bases). The CDR3 contains 16 residues. Germline lookup yields CDR1 MNHNS and CDR2 SASEGT. Trimming took off 7 bases at V and 0 bases at J, with 17 bases between the two ends. CDR3 residues: CASKNFGSRSTDTQYF. CDR3 nucleotides: TGTGCCAGCAAAAACTTCGGGAGTCGAAGCACAGATACGCAGTATTTT.

This clonotype was observed a handful of times. V and J are TRBV7-9 and TRBJ2-2; D remains unclear. Trimming removed 5 bases from V and 5 bases from J, with 9 bases in between. Germline lookup yields CDR1 SEHNR and CDR2 FQNEAQ (reference sequence). The CDR3 extends over 13 amino acids. CDR3 loop: CASSKSETGELFF. The CDR3 region has the DNA TGTGCCAGCAGCAAAAGTGAGACCGGGGAGCTGTTTTTT.

The CDR3 region is CASSLMRGSDEQYF. In DNA form, the CDR3 reads TGTGCCAGCAGCTTGATGCGGGGATCAGACGAGCAGTACTTC. This sequence joins TRBV7-2 and TRBJ2-7; D is perhaps TRBD2 (6 bases). The V gene lost 3 bases and the J gene lost 5 bases, with 14 bases spanning the gap. The CDR3 sequence is 14 residues long. Germline CDR1 is SGHTA and CDR2 is FQGNSA.

This clonotype turned up a few times. V usage is TRBV6-2 or TRBV6-3 and J usage is TRBJ1-5, with a tentative D call TRBD1 (6 bases). V was cut by 6 bases and J by 2 bases, with 8 bases left in between. Per germline, CDR1 MNHEY and CDR2 SVGEGT. The CDR3 sequence is 13 residues long. As DNA, the CDR3 is TGTGCCAGCAGAGGGGGTCGCAATCAGCCCCAGCATTTT. Its protein product is CASRGGRNQPQHF.

This sequence joins TRBV7-2 and TRBJ2-1, with D possibly being TRBD1 (6 bases). Between the trimmed V and J ends, which lost 1 base and 0 bases, there was a span of 13 bases. This CDR3 is 17 amino acids long. Looked up from germline, CDR1 is SGHTA and CDR2 is FQGNSA. The CDR3 reads CASSLVLGQPSYNEQFF. For the CDR3, the DNA is TGTGCCAGCAGCTTAGTACTGGGACAACCCTCCTACAATGAGCAGTTCTTC.

This clonotype was detected a few times. The chain has TRBV27 and TRBJ2-2; a possible D gene is TRBD1 (5 bases). V was trimmed by 1 base and J by 6 bases, leaving 9 bases between them. The CDR3 is made up of 14 amino acids. CDR1 and CDR2 (germline): MNHEY, SMNVEV (reference sequence). CDR3 nucleotide sequence: TGTGCCAGCAGTTTATTCGGCAGGGCCGGGGAGCTGTTTTTT. Translated: CASSLFGRAGELFF.

The V call is TRBV7-9, the J call TRBJ1-2, with 7 positions matching TRBD1. The CDR3 length is 13 residues. J was trimmed by 3 bases and V by 7 bases; bases with no gene match: 5. Germline CDR1 is SEHNR and CDR2 is FQNEAQ (reference sequence). This CDR3 reads CASIPGGDYGYTF. The CDR3 DNA sequence: TGTGCCAGCATTCCAGGGGGGGACTATGGCTACACCTTC. Based on the CDR3 plus reference TRBV7-9 and TRBJ1-2, the full variable domain is DTGVSQNPRHKITKRGQNVTFRCDPISEHNRLYWYRQTLGQGPEFLTYFQNEAQLEKSRLLSDRFSAERPKGSFSTLEIQRTEQGDSAMYLCASIPGGDYGYTFGSGTRLTVV.

Many counts were recorded for this clonotype. The chain links TRBV5-1 to TRBJ2-1; 9 positions agree with TRBD2. Germline CDR1 SGHRS, CDR2 YFSETQ. The V segment lost 0 bases and the J segment 4 bases; nucleotides outside the gene matches: 2. The CDR3 extends over 15 amino acids. In DNA form, the CDR3 reads TGCGCCAGCAGCTTGGTGGCGGGAGGGTACAATGAGCAGTTCTTC. This encodes CASSLVAGGYNEQFF.

The genes are TRBV5-1 and TRBJ2-1; 10 nucleotides align to TRBD2. This CDR3 region has 15 residues. The V segment lost 1 base and the J segment 4 bases; nucleotides outside the gene matches: 2. CDR1 and CDR2 (germline): SGHRS, YFSETQ. CDR3: CASSLTSGKYNEQFF. The CDR3 nucleotides are TGCGCCAGCAGCTTGACTAGCGGGAAGTACAATGAGCAGTTCTTC.

The V and J genes are TRBV7-9 and TRBJ2-7; D uncertain. Per the germline V gene, CDR1 is SEHNR and CDR2 is FQNEAQ (reference sequence). The CDR3 is 14 residues long. Trimming cost V 4 bases and J 0 bases, with 10 bases left between them. The CDR3 region is CASSSDGSSYEQYF. The DNA of the CDR3 is TGTGCCAGCAGCTCTGACGGGTCCTCCTACGAGCAGTACTTC.

Only a few counts were recorded for this clonotype. V gene TRBV7-2 combines with J gene TRBJ2-7; weak D call: TRBD1 (6 bases). The germline CDR1 and CDR2 sequences are SGHTA and FQGNSA. There are 14 residues in the CDR3. The V and J ends lost 3 bases and 3 bases respectively, with 12 bases between them. The CDR3 spells CASSFLDSFYEQYF. The CDR3 bases are TGTGCCAGCAGCTTTCTGGACAGCTTCTACGAGCAGTACTTC.

This clonotype was counted a few times. The chain recombines TRBV24-1 with TRBJ2-1, with 7 nucleotides matching TRBD1. The CDR3 is 15 residues long. V gave up 1 base and J gave up 5 bases; unmatched junction bases: 4. Germline lookup yields CDR1 KGHDR and CDR2 SFDVKD. The CDR3 DNA reads as TGTGCCACCAGTGATTTCGCGACAGGGAACAATGAGCAGTTCTTC. Its protein product is CATSDFATGNNEQFF.

CDR3 residues: CASSFEKTGLAYTGELFF. In DNA form, the CDR3 reads TGTGCCAGCAGCTTCGAAAAAACGGGACTAGCGTACACCGGGGAGCTGTTTTTT. The V call is TRBV5-5, the J call TRBJ2-2; 10 positions match TRBD2. The ends lost 2 bases at V and 3 bases at J; junction bases unmatched: 10. The CDR3 runs to 18 residues. Germline values: CDR1 SGHKS, CDR2 YYEKEE (reference sequence).

This clonotype occurred a few times. The chain carries TRBV12-3 or TRBV12-4 and TRBJ2-7; D unresolved. Trimming shortened V by 7 bases and J by 3 bases, and 13 bases separated the two germline ends. This CDR3 is built from 13 residues. In DNA form, the CDR3 reads TGTGCCAGCACCTCGTACTCCCTCTACGAGCAGTACTTC. The encoded protein is CASTSYSLYEQYF.

The rearrangement uses TRBV18 and TRBJ2-7; TRBD1 matches 8 bases. Germline assignment: CDR1 KGHSH and CDR2 LQKENI. CDR3 length: 16 amino acids. J lost 0 bases, V lost 2 bases, and 6 bases had no gene match. The CDR3 sequence: CASSPVPRGPSYEQYF. CDR3 DNA: TGTGCCAGCTCACCAGTCCCCAGGGGGCCCTCCTACGAGCAGTACTTC.

This clonotype has more than one count but fewer than ten. The genes are TRBV5-1 and TRBJ2-7; TRBD2 aligns across 13 bases. J gave up 7 bases and V 3 bases, and 7 bases lay outside the gene matches. The CDR3 is made up of 15 amino acids. Germline CDR1 SGHRS, CDR2 YFSETQ. DNA of the CDR3: TGCGCCAGCAGCTCACTAGCGGGAGGGCCGCTTGAGCAGTACTTC. This sequence encodes CASSSLAGGPLEQYF.

This chain joins TRBV6-5 and TRBJ1-2, with D possibly being TRBD1 (6 bases). CDR1 MNHEY and CDR2 SVGAGI come from the germline V gene. The CDR3 runs to 15 residues. V shed 4 bases and J shed 4 bases, with 16 bases lying between them. CDR3 in amino acids: CASSFLQGRGYGYTF. In DNA, the CDR3 is TGTGCCAGCAGTTTCCTACAGGGAAGGGGCTATGGCTACACCTTC.

This rearrangement joins TRBV5-1 to TRBJ2-5; D call uncertain. Germline V CDR1 and CDR2: SGHRS, YFSETQ. The CDR3 length is 11 residues. Trimming took 5 bases from V and 5 from J, leaving 7 bases between them. In DNA, the CDR3 is TGCGCCAGCAGGGAACTGGAGACCCAGTACTTC. Its protein is CASRELETQYF.

A few counts support this clonotype. The gene calls are TRBV18 and TRBJ2-7; the D is unclear. Germline V lookup: CDR1 KGHSH, CDR2 LQKENI. Trimming removed 2 bases from V and 5 bases from J, with 10 bases in between. There are 13 residues in the CDR3. CDR3 region: CASSPGIVDEQYF. The CDR3 region has the DNA TGTGCCAGCTCACCAGGGATTGTCGACGAGCAGTACTTC.

The J gene is TRBJ1-4, the V gene TRBV20-1; no reliable D call. The V end was cut by 3 bases, the J end by 6 bases, with 14 bases between. The germline CDR1 and CDR2 sequences are DFQATT and SNEGSKA (reference sequence). CDR3 size: 14 residues. CDR3 bases: TGCAGTGCTAGGTCGGGTTTGAGGGATGAAAAACTGTTTTTT. Its translation is CSARSGLRDEKLFF.